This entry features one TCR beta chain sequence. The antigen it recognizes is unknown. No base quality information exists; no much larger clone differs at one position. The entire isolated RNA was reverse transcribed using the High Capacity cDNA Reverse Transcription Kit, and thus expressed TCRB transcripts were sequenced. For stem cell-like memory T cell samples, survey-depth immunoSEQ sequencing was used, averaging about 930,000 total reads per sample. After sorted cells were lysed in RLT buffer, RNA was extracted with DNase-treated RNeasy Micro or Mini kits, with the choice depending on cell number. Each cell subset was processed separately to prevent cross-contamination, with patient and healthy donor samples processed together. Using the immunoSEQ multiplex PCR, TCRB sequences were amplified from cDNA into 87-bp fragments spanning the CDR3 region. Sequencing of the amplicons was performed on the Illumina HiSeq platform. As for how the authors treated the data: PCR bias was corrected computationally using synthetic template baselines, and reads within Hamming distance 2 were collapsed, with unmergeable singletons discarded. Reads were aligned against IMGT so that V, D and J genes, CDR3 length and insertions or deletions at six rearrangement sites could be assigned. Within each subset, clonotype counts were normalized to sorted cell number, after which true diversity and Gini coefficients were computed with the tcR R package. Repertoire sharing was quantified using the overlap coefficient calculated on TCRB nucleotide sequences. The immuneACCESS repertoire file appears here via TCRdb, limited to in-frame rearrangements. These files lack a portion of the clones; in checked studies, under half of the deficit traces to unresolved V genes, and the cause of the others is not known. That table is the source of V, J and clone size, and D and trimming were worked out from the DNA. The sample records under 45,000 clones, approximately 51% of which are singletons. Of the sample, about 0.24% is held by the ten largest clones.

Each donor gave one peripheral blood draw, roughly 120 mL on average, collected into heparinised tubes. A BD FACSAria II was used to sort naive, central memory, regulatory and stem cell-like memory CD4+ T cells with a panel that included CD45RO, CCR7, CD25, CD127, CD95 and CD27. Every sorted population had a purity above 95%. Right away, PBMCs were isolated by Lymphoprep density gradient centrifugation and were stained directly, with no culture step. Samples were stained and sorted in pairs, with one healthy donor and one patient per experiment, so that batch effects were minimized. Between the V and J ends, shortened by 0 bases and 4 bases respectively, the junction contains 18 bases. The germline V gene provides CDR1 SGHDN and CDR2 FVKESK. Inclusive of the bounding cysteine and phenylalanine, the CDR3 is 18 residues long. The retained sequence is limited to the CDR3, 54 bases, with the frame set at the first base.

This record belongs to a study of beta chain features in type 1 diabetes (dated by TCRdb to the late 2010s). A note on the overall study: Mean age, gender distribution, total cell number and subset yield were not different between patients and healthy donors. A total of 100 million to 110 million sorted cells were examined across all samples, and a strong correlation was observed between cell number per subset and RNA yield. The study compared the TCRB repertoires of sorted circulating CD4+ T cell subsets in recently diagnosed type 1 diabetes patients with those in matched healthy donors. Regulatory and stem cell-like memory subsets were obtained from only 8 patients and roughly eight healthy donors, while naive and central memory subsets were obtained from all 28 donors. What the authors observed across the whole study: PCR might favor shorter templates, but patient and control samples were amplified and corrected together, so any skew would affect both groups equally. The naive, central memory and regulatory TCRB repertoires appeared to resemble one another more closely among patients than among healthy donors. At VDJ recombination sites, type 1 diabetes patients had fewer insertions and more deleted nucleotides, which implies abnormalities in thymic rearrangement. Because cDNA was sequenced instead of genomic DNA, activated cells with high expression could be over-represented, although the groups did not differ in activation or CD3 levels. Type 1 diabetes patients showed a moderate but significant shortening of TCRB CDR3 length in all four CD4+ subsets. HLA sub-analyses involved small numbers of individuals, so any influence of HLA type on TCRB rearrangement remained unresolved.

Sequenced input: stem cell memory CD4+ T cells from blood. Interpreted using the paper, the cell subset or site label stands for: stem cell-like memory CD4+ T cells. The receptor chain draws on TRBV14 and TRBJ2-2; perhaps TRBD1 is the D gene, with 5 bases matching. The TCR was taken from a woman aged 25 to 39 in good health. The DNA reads TGTGCCAGCAGCCAAGATGAGGTGGGCAGGGTCGTCACCGGGGAGCTGTTTTTT. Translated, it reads CASSQDEVGRVVTGELFF.